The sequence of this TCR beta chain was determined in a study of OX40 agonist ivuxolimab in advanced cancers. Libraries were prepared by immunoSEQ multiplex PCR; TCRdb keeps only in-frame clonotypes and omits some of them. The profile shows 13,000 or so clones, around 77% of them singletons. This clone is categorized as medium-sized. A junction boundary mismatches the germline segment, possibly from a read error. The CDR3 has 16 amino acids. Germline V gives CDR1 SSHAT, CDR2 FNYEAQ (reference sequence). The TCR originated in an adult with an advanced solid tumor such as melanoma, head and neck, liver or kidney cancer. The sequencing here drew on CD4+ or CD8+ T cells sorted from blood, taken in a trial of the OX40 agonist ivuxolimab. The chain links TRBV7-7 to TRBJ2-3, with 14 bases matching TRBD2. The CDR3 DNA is TGTGCTAGCAGCCAGGGACTAGCGGGAGTTCCAGATACGCAGTATTTT. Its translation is CASSQGLAGVPDTQYF.